This is a list of T cell receptor beta chains from one sample in a study of identical twins. TCRdb itself ran the 5' RACE reads through MiXCR, one entry per CDR3 protein. The sample yields 200,000 to 250,000 distinct CDR3 sequences, 7% seen once. This sample also appeared in a second study, on yellow fever vaccine responses in identical twins.

The material sequenced was memory (CD45RO+) T cells sorted from blood. These receptors all come from a woman younger than 35 in good health. Each CDR3 is given with its conserved first and last residue. The order of the fields is J gene, V gene, CDR3 protein.

TRBJ2-3	TRBV10-1	CASSDGTVTQYF
TRBJ1-2	TRBV5-5	CASTSQVNYGYTF
TRBJ1-4	TRBV29-1	CSVGGGVEKLFF
TRBJ1-6	TRBV12-3/TRBV12-4	CACRRGDSPLHF
TRBJ2-1	TRBV7-2	CASSLGGGLYYNEQFF
TRBJ2-3	TRBV7-2	CASSSDYFGTDTQYF
TRBJ1-3	TRBV3-1	CASSDRTRNTIYF
TRBJ2-1	TRBV18	CASSSSGTGPNEQFF
TRBJ2-2	TRBV20-1	CSVSSGTSNTGELFF
TRBJ2-7	TRBV6-1	CASRPLAGGTYEQYF
TRBJ2-1	TRBV6-1	CASSGSGTSGSSYNEQFF
TRBJ2-1	TRBV4-1	CASSGRTSGGTNEQFF
TRBJ2-5	TRBV5-1	CASSLIPSGGPQETQYF